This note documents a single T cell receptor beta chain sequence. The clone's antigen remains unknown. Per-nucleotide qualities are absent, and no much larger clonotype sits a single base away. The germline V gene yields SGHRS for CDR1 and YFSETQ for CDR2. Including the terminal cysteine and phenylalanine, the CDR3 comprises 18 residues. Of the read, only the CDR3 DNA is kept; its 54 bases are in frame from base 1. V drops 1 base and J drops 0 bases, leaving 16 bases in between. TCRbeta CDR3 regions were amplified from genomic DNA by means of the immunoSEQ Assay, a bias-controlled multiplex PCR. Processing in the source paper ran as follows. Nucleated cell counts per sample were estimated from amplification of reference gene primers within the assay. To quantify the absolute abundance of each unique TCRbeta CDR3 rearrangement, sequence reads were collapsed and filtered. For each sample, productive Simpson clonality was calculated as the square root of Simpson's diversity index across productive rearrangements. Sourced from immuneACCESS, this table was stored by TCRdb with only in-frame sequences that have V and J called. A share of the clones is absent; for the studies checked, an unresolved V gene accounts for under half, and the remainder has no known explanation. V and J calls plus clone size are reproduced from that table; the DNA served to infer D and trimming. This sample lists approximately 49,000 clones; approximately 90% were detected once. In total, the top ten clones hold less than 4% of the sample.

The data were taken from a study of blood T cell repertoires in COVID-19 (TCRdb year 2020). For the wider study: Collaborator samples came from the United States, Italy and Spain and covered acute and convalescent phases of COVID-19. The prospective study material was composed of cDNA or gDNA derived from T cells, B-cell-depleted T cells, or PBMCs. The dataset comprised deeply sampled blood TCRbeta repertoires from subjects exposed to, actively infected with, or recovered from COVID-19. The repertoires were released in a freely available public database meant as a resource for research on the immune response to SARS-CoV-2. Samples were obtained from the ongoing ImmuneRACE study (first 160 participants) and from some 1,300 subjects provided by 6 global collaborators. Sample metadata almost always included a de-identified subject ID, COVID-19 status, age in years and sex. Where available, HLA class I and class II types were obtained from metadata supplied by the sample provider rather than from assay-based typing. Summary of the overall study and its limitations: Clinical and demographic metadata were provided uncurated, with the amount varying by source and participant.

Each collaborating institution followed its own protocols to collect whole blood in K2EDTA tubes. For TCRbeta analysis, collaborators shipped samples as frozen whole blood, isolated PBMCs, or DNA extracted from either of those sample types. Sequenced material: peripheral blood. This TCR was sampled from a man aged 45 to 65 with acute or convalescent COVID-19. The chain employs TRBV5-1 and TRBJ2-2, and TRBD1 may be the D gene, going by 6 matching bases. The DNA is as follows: TGCGCCAGCAGCTTGAGCGGACAGAGAAAAACGAACACCGGGGAGCTGTTTTTT. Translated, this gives CASSLSGQRKTNTGELFF.